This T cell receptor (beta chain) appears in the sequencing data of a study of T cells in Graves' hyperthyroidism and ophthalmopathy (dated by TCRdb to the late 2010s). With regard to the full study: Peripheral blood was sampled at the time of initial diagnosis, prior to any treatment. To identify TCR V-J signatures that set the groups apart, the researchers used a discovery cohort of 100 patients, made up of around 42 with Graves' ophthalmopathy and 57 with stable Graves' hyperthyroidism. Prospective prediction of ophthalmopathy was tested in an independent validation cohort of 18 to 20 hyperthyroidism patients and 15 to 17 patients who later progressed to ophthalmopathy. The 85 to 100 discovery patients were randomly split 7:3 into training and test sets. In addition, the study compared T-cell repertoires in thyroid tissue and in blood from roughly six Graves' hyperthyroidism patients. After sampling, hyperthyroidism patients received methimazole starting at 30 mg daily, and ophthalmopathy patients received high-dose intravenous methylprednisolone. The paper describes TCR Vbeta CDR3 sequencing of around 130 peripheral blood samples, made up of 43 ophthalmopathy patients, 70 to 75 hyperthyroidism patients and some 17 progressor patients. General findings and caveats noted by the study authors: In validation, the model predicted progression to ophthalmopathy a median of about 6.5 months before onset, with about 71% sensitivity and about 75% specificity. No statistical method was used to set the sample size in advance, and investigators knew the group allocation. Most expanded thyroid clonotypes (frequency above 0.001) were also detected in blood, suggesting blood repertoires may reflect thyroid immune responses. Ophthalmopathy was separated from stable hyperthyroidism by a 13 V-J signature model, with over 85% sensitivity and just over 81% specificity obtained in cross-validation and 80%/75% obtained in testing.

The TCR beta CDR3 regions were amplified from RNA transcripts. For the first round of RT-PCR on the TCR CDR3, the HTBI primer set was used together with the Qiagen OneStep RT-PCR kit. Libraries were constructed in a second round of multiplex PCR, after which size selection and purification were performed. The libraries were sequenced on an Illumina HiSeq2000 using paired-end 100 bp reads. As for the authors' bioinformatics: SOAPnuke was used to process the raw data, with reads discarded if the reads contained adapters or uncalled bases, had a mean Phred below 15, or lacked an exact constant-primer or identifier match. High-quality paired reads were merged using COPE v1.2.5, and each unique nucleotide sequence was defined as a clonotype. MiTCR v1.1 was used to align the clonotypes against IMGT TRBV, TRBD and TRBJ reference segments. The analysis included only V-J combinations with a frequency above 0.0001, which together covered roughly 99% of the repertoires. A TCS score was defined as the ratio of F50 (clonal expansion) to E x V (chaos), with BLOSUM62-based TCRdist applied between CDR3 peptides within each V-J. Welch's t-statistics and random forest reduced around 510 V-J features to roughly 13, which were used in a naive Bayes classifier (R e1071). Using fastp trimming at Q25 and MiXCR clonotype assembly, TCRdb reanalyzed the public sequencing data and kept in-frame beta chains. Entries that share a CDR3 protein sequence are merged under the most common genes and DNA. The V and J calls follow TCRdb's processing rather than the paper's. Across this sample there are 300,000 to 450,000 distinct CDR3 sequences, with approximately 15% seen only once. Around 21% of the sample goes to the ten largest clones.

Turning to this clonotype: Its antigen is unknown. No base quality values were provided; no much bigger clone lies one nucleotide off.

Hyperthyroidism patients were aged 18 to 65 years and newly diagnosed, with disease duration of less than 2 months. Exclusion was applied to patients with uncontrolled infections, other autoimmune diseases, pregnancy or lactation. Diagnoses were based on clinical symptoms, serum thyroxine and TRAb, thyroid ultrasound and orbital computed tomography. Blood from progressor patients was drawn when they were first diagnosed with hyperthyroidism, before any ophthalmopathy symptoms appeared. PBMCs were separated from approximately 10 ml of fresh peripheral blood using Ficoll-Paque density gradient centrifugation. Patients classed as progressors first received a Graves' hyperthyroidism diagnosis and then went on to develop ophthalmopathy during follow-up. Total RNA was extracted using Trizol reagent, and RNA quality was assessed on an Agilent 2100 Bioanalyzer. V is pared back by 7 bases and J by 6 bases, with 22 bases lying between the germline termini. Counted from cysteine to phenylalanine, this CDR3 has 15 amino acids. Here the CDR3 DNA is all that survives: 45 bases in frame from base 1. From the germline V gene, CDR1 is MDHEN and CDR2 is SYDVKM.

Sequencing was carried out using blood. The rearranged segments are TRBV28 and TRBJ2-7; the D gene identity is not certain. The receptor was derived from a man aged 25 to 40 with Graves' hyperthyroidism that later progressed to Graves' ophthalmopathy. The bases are TGTGCCAGCACCCGCCTGGATGGGCCTTCCGTCGAGCAGTACTTC. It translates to CASTRLDGPSVEQYF.